This T cell receptor beta chain was sequenced in a study of early T cells in non-severe SARS-CoV-2 infection. The overall study: It was bulk RNA from unsorted whole blood that was sequenced, and the chains were unpaired.

There are many counts of this clonotype. The germline V gene has CDR1 LGHDT and CDR2 YNNKEL (reference sequence). The CDR3 has 14 amino acids. With V trimmed by 3 bases and J by 5 bases, 7 bases remained unmatched. In TCRdb, the 5' RACE reads were re-called with MiXCR into one record per CDR3 protein. This table has 57,000 or so distinct CDR3 sequences, roughly an eighth appearing once. This chain uses TRBV3-1 with TRBJ2-7, with 7 bases lining up with TRBD2. The clonotype was recovered from an adult who was a healthcare worker with PCR-confirmed SARS-CoV-2 infection or an uninfected control (not recorded which). Sequenced sample: whole blood. CDR3 amino acids: CASSQGTGGNEQYF. The DNA of the CDR3 is TGTGCCAGCAGCCAGGGGACGGGGGGTAACGAGCAGTACTTC.